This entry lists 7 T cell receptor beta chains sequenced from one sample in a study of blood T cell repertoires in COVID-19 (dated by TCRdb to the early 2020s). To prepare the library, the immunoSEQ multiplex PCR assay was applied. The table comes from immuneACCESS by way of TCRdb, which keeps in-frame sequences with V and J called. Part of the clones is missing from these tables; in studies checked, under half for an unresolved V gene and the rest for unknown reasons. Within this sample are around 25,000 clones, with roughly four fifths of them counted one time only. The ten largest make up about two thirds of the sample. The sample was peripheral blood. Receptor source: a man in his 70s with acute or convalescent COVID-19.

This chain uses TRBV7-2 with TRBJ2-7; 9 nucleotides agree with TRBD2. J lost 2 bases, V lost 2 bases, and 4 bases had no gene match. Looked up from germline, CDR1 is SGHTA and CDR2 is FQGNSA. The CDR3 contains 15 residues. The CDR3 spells CASSLTLAGTYEQYF. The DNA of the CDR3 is TGTGCCAGCAGCTTAACGCTAGCGGGGACCTACGAGCAGTACTTC.

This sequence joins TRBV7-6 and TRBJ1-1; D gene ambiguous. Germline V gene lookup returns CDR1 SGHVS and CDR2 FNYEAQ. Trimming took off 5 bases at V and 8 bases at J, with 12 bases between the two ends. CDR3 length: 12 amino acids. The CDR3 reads CASSAQGREAFF. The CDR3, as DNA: TGTGCCAGCAGCGCCCAAGGGAGGGAAGCTTTCTTT.

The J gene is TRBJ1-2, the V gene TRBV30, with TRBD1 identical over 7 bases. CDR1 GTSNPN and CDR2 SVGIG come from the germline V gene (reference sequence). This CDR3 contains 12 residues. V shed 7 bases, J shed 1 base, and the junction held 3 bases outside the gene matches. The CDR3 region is CALRGLNYGYTF. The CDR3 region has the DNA TGTGCCTTGAGGGGGCTTAACTATGGCTACACCTTC. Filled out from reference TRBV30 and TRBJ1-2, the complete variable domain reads SQTIHQWPATLVQPVGSPLSLECTVEGTSNPNLYWYRQAAGRGLQLLFYSVGIGQISSEVPQNLSASRPQDRQFILSSKKLLLSDSGFYLCALRGLNYGYTFGSGTRLTVV.

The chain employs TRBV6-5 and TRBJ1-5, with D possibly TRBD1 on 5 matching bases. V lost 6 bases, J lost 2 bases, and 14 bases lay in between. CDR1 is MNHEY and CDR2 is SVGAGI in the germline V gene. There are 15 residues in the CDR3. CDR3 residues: CASRNRGSGNQPQHF. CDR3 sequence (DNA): TGTGCCAGCAGAAATAGGGGTTCTGGCAATCAGCCCCAGCATTTT.

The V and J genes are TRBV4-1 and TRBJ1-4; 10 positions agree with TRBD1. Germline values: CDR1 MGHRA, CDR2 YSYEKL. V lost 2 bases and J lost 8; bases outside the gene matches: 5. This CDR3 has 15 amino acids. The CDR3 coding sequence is TGCGCCAGCAGCCAAAAGACAGGGGGCCGGGAAAAACTGTTTTTT. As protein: CASSQKTGGREKLFF.

CDR3: CASSGQGGGYNSPLHF. The CDR3 DNA reads as TGTGCCAGCAGTGGACAGGGGGGGGGCTATAATTCACCCCTCCACTTT. The J gene is TRBJ1-6, the V gene TRBV6-1; the match to TRBD1 covers 9 bases. CDR3 length equals 16 residues. Germline CDR1 MNHNS, CDR2 SASEGT. V trimming: 4 bases; J trimming: 3 bases; junction bases outside the gene matches: 4.

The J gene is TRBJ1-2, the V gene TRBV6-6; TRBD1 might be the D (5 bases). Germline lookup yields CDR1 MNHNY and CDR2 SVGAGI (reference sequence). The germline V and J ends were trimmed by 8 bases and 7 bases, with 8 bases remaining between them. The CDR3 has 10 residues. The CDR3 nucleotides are TGTGCCAGCTCAAGGGGTGGCTACACCTTC. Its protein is CASSRGGYTF.